The clone carrying this TCR beta chain was detected a few times. Its matching antigen is unknown. The data were taken from a study of T cells in Graves' hyperthyroidism and ophthalmopathy. Germline lookup yields CDR1 SGDLS and CDR2 YYNGEE. The CDR3 covers 16 residues. The V segment lost 3 bases and the J segment 4 bases; nucleotides outside the gene matches: 5. Findings and caveats of the study: Also found in blood were most expanded thyroid clonotypes above 0.001.

Amplification yielded TCR beta CDR3 regions, with RNA transcripts as the source. The HTBI primer set served for first-round RT-PCR of the TCR CDR3. MiXCR, run by TCRdb on the multiplex PCR reads, gives a single entry per CDR3 protein. The sample has about 620,000 distinct CDR3 sequences, about 16% seen once. The chain employs TRBV9 and TRBJ2-1; the match to TRBD2 covers 12 bases. The sample comprised blood. The TCR was taken from a woman aged 25 to 39 with Graves' hyperthyroidism. The DNA for the CDR3 is TGTGCCAGCAGCGCCCCCGGGACTAGCGGGTACAATGAGCAGTTCTTC. Protein product: CASSAPGTSGYNEQFF.